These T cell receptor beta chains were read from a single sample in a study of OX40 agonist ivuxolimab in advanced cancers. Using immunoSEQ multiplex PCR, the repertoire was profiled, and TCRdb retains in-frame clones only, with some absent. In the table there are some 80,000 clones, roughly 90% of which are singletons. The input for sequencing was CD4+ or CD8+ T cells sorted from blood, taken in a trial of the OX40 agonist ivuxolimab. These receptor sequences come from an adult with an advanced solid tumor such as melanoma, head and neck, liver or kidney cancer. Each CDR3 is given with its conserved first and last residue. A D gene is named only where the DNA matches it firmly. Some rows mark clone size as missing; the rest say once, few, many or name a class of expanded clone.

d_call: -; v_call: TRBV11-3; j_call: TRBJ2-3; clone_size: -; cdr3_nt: TGTGCCAGCAGCTTAGATCTTGGCCTATGGGGGTCAGATACGCAGTATTTT; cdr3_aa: CASSLDLGLWGSDTQYF
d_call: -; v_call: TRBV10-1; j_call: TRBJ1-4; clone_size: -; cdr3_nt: TGCGCCAGCAGTGAGTATCCAAGGAGTGCAACTAATGAAAAACTGTTTTTT; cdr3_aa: CASSEYPRSATNEKLFF
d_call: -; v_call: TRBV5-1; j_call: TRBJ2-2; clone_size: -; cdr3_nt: TGCGCCAGCACGAGAGAGTCCGCGAACACCGGGGAGCTGTTTTTT; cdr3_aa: CASTRESANTGELFF
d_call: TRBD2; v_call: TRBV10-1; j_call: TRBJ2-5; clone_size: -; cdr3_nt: TGCGCCAGCAGTACCGGGCTAGCGGAAGGTCAAGAGACCCAGTACTTC; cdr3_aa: CASSTGLAEGQETQYF
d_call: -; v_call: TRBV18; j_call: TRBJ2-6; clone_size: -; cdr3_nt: TGTGCCAGCTCACCAACGACAGGTAGCTCTGGGGCCAACGTCCTGACTTTC; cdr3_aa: CASSPTTGSSGANVLTF
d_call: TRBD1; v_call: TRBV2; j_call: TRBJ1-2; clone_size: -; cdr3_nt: TGTGCCAGCAGTGAATCTGGGACAGGGACGGTAGGGAACTATGGCTACACCTTC; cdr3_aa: CASSESGTGTVGNYGYTF
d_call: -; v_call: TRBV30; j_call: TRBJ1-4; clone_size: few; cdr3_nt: TGTGCCTGGAGTGTGGAGGGGACAAATGAAAAACTGTTTTTT; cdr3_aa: CAWSVEGTNEKLFF
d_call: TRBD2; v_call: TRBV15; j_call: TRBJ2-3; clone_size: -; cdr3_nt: TGTGCCACCAGCAGAGCTTGGGCCGCGGGAGAAGATACGCAGTATTTT; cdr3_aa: CATSRAWAAGEDTQYF
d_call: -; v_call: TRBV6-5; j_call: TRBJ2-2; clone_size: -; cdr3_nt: TGTGCCAGCAGAAGCGTCCGCACCGGGGAGCTGTTTTTT; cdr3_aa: CASRSVRTGELFF
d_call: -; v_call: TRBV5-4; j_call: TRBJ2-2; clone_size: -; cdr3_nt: TGTGCCAGCAGCGGGAGACAGGCAACCTACACCGGGGAGCTGTTTTTT; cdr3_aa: CASSGRQATYTGELFF
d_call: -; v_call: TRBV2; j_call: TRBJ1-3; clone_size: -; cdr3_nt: TGTGCCAGCAGTCCACAGGGAACGGTGAACACCATATATTTT; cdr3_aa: CASSPQGTVNTIYF
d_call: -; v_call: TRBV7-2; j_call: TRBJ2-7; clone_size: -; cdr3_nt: TGTGCCAGCAGCTCACGGCCCACCTCAGGGGAGCAGTACTTC; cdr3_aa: CASSSRPTSGEQYF
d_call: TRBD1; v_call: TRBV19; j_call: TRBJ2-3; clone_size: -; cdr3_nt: TGTGCCAGTACCCATGGTCCCCGACTCAGGGGGGATACGCAGTATTTT; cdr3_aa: CASTHGPRLRGDTQYF
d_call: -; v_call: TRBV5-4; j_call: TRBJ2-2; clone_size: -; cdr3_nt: TGTGCCAGCAGCTTGGGAGCGGAGAGGACCGGGGAGCTGTTTTTT; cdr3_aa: CASSLGAERTGELFF
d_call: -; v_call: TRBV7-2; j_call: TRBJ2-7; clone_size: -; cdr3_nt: TGTGCCAGCAGCTGGACGCAGGGGTTAGCAGCCGAGCAGTACTTC; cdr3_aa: CASSWTQGLAAEQYF
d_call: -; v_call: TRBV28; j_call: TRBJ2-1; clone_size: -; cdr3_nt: TGTGCCAGCAGTTTGGGGCAGGCCTACAATGAGCAGTTCTTC; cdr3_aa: CASSLGQAYNEQFF
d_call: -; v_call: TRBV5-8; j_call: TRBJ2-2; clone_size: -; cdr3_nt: TGTGCCAGCAGCTTATGGGGGAACACCGGGGAGCTGTTTTTT; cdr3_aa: CASSLWGNTGELFF
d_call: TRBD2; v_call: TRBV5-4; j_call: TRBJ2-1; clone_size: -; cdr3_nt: TGTGCCAGCAGCTCTCTAGCGGGAGTATACAATGAGCAGTTCTTC; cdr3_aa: CASSSLAGVYNEQFF
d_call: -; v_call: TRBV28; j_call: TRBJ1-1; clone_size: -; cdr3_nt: TGTGCCAGCAGTTTAATTGGGCACCTAGGGGGGAACACTGAAGCTTTCTTT; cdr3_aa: CASSLIGHLGGNTEAFF
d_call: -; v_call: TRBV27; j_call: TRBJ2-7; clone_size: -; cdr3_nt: TGTGCCAGCAGCCCCACGGGGGGCCGTAGCTCCTACGAGCAGTACTTC; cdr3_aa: CASSPTGGRSSYEQYF
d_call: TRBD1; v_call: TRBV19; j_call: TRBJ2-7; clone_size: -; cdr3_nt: TGTGCCAGTAGTACGACAGGGGGCGCCCACGAGCAGTACTTC; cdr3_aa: CASSTTGGAHEQYF
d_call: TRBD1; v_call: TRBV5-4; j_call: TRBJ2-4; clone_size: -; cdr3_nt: TGTGCCAGCAGCAGAGAGAGCGGGACAGGGAACATTCAGTACTTC; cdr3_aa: CASSRESGTGNIQYF
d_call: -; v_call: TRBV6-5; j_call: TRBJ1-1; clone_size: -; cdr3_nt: TGTGCCAGCAGTTCAGGGGTAACTGAAGCTTTCTTT; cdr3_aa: CASSSGVTEAFF
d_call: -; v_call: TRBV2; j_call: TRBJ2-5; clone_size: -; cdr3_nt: TGTGCCAGCGACGGGACAAATCTTCGGGGAGAGACCCAGTACTTC; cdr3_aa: CASDGTNLRGETQYF
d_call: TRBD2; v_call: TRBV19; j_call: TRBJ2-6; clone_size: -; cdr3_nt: TGTGCCAGTTCGGGGGGGTCTATCTCTGGGGCCAACGTCCTGACTTTC; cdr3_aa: CASSGGSISGANVLTF
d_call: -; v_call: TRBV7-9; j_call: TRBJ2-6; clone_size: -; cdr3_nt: TGTGCCAGCAGCCGAATCGTTGACAGATACTCTGGGGCCAACGTCCTGACTTTC; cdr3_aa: CASSRIVDRYSGANVLTF
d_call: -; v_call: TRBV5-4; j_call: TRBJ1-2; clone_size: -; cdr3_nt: TGTGCCAGCAGCCACGCACGAGGGGGAGGTGAATATGGCTACACCTTC; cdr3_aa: CASSHARGGGEYGYTF
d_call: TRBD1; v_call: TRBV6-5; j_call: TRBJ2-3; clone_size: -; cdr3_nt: TGTGCCAGCAGTTACTCCGGGACAGGGACAGATACGCAGTATTTT; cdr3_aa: CASSYSGTGTDTQYF
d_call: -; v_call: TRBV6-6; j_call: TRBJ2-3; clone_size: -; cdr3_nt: TGTGCGTCACGAGTTGGCACAGATACGCAGTATTTT; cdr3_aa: CASRVGTDTQYF
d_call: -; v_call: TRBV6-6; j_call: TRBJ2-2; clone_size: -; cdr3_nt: TGTGCCAGCAGCCGGGGGACGGGGGAGACCGGGGAGCTGTTTTTT; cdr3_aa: CASSRGTGETGELFF
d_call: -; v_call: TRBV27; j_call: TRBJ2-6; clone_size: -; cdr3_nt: TGTGCCAGCAGTTTATCCGGTCCCGAAAGTCCTGGGGCCAACGTCCTGACTTTC; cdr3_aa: CASSLSGPESPGANVLTF
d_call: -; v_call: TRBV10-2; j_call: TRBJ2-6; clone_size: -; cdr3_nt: TGCGCCAGCAAGGGGACCGTCGAAAAAGGGTACTCTGGGGCCAACGTCCTGACTTTC; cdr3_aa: CASKGTVEKGYSGANVLTF
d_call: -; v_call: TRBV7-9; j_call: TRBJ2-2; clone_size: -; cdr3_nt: TGTGCCAGCAGCTTAGCGGACGGTCTTGGGGAGCTGTTTTTT; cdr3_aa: CASSLADGLGELFF
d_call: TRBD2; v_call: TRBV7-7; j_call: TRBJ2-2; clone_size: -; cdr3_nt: TGTGCCAGCAGCCCTAATTTAGCGGGAGCCACCGGGGAGCTGTTTTTT; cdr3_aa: CASSPNLAGATGELFF
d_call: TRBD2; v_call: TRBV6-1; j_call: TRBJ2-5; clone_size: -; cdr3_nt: TGTGCCAGCACCACAGCGGGAGGGCTGGAGACCCAGTACTTC; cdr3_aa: CASTTAGGLETQYF
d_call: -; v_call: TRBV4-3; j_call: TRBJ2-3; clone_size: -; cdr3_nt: TGCGCCAGCAGCCAAGAGGGTTGGGGTACGCAGTATTTT; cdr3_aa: CASSQEGWGTQYF
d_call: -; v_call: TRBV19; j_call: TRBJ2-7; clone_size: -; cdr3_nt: TGTGCCAGTAGTACCTCGACGGGCGGGAAGGCCTACGAGCAGTACTTC; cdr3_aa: CASSTSTGGKAYEQYF
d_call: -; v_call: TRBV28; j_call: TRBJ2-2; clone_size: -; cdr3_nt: TGTGCCAGCAGTTTACCCCTCGGGGGAAACACCGGGGAGCTGTTTTTT; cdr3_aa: CASSLPLGGNTGELFF
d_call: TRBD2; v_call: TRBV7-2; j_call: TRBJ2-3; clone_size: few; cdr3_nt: TGTGCCAGCAGTTATGCGGGAGGCACAGATACGCAGTATTTT; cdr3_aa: CASSYAGGTDTQYF
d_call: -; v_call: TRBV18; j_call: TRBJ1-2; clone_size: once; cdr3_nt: TGTGCCAGCTCACCACCCCAGGCGCCCTGGTATGGCTACACCTTC; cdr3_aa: CASSPPQAPWYGYTF
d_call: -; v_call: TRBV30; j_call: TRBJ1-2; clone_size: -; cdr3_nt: TGTGCCTGGACGGGTAGGTCAGGGGACCGCTTAAACTATGGCTACACCTTC; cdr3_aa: CAWTGRSGDRLNYGYTF
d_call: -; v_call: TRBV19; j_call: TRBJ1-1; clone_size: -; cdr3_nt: TGTGCCAGTAGTATAAGGGGAAGCACTGAAGCTTTCTTT; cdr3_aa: CASSIRGSTEAFF
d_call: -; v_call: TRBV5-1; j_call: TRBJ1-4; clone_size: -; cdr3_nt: TGCGCCAGCAGCTTGGAAACAGGAACAACTAATGAAAAACTGTTTTTT; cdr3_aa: CASSLETGTTNEKLFF
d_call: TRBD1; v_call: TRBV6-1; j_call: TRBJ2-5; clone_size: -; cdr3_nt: TGTGCCAGCAGTGCGCTAAAAGGGGGCGACGAGACCCAGTACTTC; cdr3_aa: CASSALKGGDETQYF
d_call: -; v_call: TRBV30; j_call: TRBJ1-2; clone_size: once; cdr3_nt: TGTGCCTGGAGCACCGGGACATTGCTCTATGGCTACACCTTC; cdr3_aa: CAWSTGTLLYGYTF
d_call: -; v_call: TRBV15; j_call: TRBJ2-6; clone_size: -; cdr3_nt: TGTGCCACCAGCACCGGGGAGGGACAGCTAAGCTGGGCCAACGTCCTGACTTTC; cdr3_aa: CATSTGEGQLSWANVLTF
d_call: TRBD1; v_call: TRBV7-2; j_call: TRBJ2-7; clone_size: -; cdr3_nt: TGTGCCAGCAGCCCGCGGACAGGGGCTAGCTCCTACGAGCAGTACTTC; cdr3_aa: CASSPRTGASSYEQYF
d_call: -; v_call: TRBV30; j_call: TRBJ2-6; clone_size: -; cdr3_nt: TGTGCCTGGAGTGTATGGGGGTCTGGGGCCAACGTCCTGACTTTC; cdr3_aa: CAWSVWGSGANVLTF
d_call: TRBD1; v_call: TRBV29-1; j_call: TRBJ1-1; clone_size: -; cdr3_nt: TGCAGCGTCGCGACCGGGACAGGGGGGACTGAAGCTTTCTTT; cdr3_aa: CSVATGTGGTEAFF
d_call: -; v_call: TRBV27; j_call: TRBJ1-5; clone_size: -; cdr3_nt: TGTGCCAGCAGACAGTCCCTAGATAGCAATCAGCCCCAGCATTTT; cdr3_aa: CASRQSLDSNQPQHF
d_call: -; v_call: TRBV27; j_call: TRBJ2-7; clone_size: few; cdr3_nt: TGTGCCAGCTGTCGTTTCGCAGGTTCCTACGAGCAGTACTTC; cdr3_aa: CASCRFAGSYEQYF
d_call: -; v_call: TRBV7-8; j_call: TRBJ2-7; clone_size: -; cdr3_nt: TGTGCCAGACAGGGAGGAGTAGAAGTGGACGAGCAGTACTTC; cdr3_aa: CARQGGVEVDEQYF
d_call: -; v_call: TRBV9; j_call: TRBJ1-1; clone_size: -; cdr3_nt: TGTGCCAGCAGCCCACACCTAAACACTGAAGCTTTCTTT; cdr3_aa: CASSPHLNTEAFF
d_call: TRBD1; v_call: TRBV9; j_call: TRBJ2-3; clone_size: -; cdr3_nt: TGTGCCAGCAGCGTAGAAGGGGGCGTGCGGATCGGGACCACAGATACGCAGTATTTT; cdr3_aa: CASSVEGGVRIGTTDTQYF